This TCR beta chain came from a study of CD8 T cells in Susac syndrome. Across the whole study: Clinically active disease was present in five or six of the sequenced Susac syndrome patients. About 8 of these patients were in remission. The Susac syndrome patients were therapy-naive, on corticosteroids, or on intravenous immunoglobulin alone at blood draw. Study results and limitations: The CD4+ T cell repertoires of Susac syndrome were found to show no clonal expansion.

RNA amounts of about 0.5 to 1 ug underwent reverse transcription with random hexamers. TCRdb passed the immunoSEQ multiplex PCR reads through MiXCR, listing each CDR3 protein once. This table holds some 180,000 distinct CDR3 sequences, around 94% found once. The germline CDR1 and CDR2 sequences are DFQATT and SNEGSKA (reference sequence). The CDR3 is made up of 11 amino acids. As regards this clonotype: Its antigen is unidentified. One end of the junction is discordant with germline, which a read error may explain.

Recently defined diagnostic criteria classed the Susac syndrome patients as definite or probable. The sequenced sample was CD4+ T cells from PBMCs. The chain links TRBV20-1 to TRBJ2-3; 7 positions agree with TRBD1. This TCR came from a human donor with Susac syndrome. The CDR3 coding sequence is TGCAGTGCTAGAGGGACAGGCGGATTGAATTTT. Translating it yields CSARGTGGLNF.